This T cell receptor beta chain derives from a study of blood T cell repertoires in COVID-19. The CDR3 has 15 amino acids. Deletions cut 2 bases from V and 9 bases from J, with 17 bases between. Germline-derived CDR1 and CDR2 are MNHEY and SMNVEV (reference sequence). Measured with immunoSEQ multiplex PCR; TCRdb has only the in-frame clones, and not every one. The data hold around 200,000 clones, with roughly 87% observed a single time. This chain connects TRBV27 to TRBJ2-1; D perhaps matches TRBD1 (6 bases). The receptor was derived from a woman in her thirties or forties with acute or convalescent COVID-19. Sequencing was carried out using peripheral blood. In nucleotides, the CDR3 is TGTGCCAGCAGTTTAGGATCAGGGGTAGTCAGTGAGCAGTTCTTC. This gives the protein CASSLGSGVVSEQFF.